Presented here are 28 T cell receptor beta chains from one specimen sequenced in a study of T cell responses to AZD1222 COVID-19 vaccine. The table came from immunoSEQ multiplex PCR; TCRdb's copy has only in-frame clones and leaves some out. The table has roughly 51,000 clones, just over 85% seen once. The starting material was peripheral blood, obtained 28 days after the second AZD1222 dose. The source of these receptors is an adult who received the AZD1222 COVID-19 vaccine.

Only one count was recorded for this clone. The V call is TRBV5-1, the J call TRBJ1-2, with TRBD1 as a possible D gene (5 bases). The CDR3 has 13 residues. Trimming took off 0 bases at V and 5 bases at J, with 8 bases between the two ends. The germline CDR1 and CDR2 sequences are SGHRS and YFSETQ. CDR3 sequence reads: CASSLGGAYGYTF. The CDR3 bases are TGCGCCAGCAGCTTGGGTGGGGCGTATGGCTACACCTTC.

The rearrangement joins TRBV29-1 to TRBJ2-7, with 7 bases matching TRBD1. There are 12 residues in the CDR3. Losses at the gene ends were 7 bases for V and 0 bases for J; bases not matched to a gene: 3. In germline, CDR1 is SQVTM, CDR2 ANQGSEA. CDR3 protein: CSAGQASYEQYF. Written as DNA, the CDR3 is TGCAGCGCTGGACAGGCCTCCTACGAGCAGTACTTC.

The chain joins TRBV13 to TRBJ2-5; TRBD2 agrees at 7 bases. Germline assignment: CDR1 PRHDT and CDR2 FYEKMQ (reference sequence). The V gene end was trimmed by 8 bases and the J gene end by 4 bases; junction bases not matched to a gene: 19. The CDR3 covers 17 residues. Here the CDR3 reads CASGPAVEGGVRETQYF. CDR3 bases: TGTGCCAGCGGTCCCGCAGTGGAGGGAGGGGTTAGAGAGACCCAGTACTTC. The full variable domain, its missing parts supplied by reference TRBV13 and TRBJ2-5, is AAGVIQSPRHLIKEKRETATLKCYPIPRHDTVYWYQQGPGQDPQFLISFYEKMQSDKGSIPDRFSAQQFSDYHSELNMSSLELGDSALYFCASGPAVEGGVRETQYFGPGTRLLVL.

The chain combines TRBV19 with TRBJ2-5; TRBD1 agrees at 10 bases. J gave up 0 bases and V 10 bases, and 14 bases lay outside the gene matches. This CDR3 contains 17 residues. The germline gives CDR1 LNHDA, CDR2 SQIVND (reference sequence). CDR3 nucleotide sequence: TGTGCCACCTCTGCGGGACAGGGGCTTCTGTACCAAGAGACCCAGTACTTC. Protein sequence: CATSAGQGLLYQETQYF.

This chain connects TRBV19 to TRBJ1-2; 8 nucleotides align to TRBD1. Trimming took 7 bases from V and 6 from J; bases not matched to a gene: 13. The CDR3 contains 15 residues. Germline-derived CDR1 and CDR2 are LNHDA and SQIVND (reference sequence). This chain's CDR3 is CASTPRGTGGNGYTF. The CDR3 DNA follows: TGTGCCAGTACCCCGAGGGGGACAGGCGGTAATGGCTACACCTTC.

The chain couples TRBV18 to TRBJ1-2; 7 nucleotides match TRBD1. Germline V gene sequence: CDR1 KGHSH, CDR2 LQKENI. The CDR3 spans 14 residues. V trimming: 5 bases; J trimming: 3 bases; junction bases outside the gene matches: 6. Here the CDR3 reads CASSEGGAYYGYTF. The CDR3, as DNA: TGTGCCAGCTCAGAAGGGGGCGCGTACTATGGCTACACCTTC.

The chain joins TRBV6-5 to TRBJ1-4; D gene ambiguous. CDR3 length: 15 residues. V lost 4 bases to trimming and J lost 0 bases, with 9 bases between them. CDR1 is MNHEY, CDR2 SVGAGI, per germline. The CDR3 DNA is TGTGCCAGCAGTTTTCCGGGATCAACTAATGAAAAACTGTTTTTT. Translated: CASSFPGSTNEKLFF.

The chain uses TRBV2 and TRBJ2-4, with 7 bases identical to TRBD2. V shed 8 bases, J shed 7 bases, and the junction held 11 bases outside the gene matches. Germline CDR1 is SNHLY and CDR2 is FYNNEI. CDR3 length: 14 residues. The CDR3 loop is CASRRAGELNIQYF. For the CDR3, the DNA is TGTGCCAGCCGGAGGGCGGGAGAGTTGAACATTCAGTACTTC.

This clone was recorded a few times. This rearrangement joins TRBV24-1 to TRBJ2-2, with 9 bases identical to TRBD2. Germline lookup yields CDR1 KGHDR and CDR2 SFDVKD. V dropped 3 bases and J dropped 7; count of bases not matched to a gene: 11. The CDR3 runs to 17 residues. DNA for the CDR3: TGTGCCACCAGTGATGCGCTCCTAGCGGGACTCAGCGGGGAGCTGTTTTTT. It yields the protein CATSDALLAGLSGELFF.

The V gene is TRBV3-1 (or the pseudogene TRBV3-2), the J gene TRBJ2-7, with TRBD1 matching over 10 bases. CDR3 length equals 15 residues. V lost 4 bases to trimming and J lost 2 bases; unmatched junction nucleotides: 5. Germline CDR1 reads LGHDT; CDR2 reads YNNKEL (reference sequence). The CDR3 DNA sequence: TGTGCCAGCAGCCCCGGGGACAGGGGAACCTACGAGCAGTACTTC. Its translation: CASSPGDRGTYEQYF.

This chain links TRBV5-1 with TRBJ2-2; 8 bases are a match to TRBD2. This CDR3 contains 14 residues. Trimming at V came to 2 bases and at J to 4 bases, leaving 1 base not matched to a gene. From germline, CDR1 is SGHRS and CDR2 YFSETQ. CDR3 DNA sequence: TGCGCCAGCAGCTTTGGACTAGCCACCGGGGAGCTGTTTTTT. The encoded protein is CASSFGLATGELFF. Using reference TRBV5-1 and TRBJ2-2 for the parts outside the CDR3, the full variable domain is KAGVTQTPRYLIKTRGQQVTLSCSPISGHRSVSWYQQTPGQGLQFLFEYFSETQRNKGNFPGRFSGRQFSNSRSEMNVSTLELGDSALYLCASSFGLATGELFFGEGSRLTVL.

V and J are TRBV6-1 and TRBJ2-3; tentative D call: TRBD1 (5 bases). This CDR3 comprises 13 residues. Trimming cost V 2 bases and J 7 bases, with 10 bases left between them. The germline V gene encodes CDR1 MNHNS and CDR2 SASEGT. CDR3 protein: CASSETPDNTQYF. The CDR3, as DNA: TGTGCCAGCAGTGAAACCCCGGACAATACGCAGTATTTT.

This chain links TRBV6-4 with TRBJ2-3, with D unclear. CDR1 and CDR2 from the germline V gene are MRHNA and SNTAGT. CDR3 length equals 16 residues. Deletions cut 4 bases from V and 0 bases from J, with 14 bases between. CDR3 sequence: CASSVPLGPSTDTQYF. The CDR3 DNA sequence: TGTGCCAGCAGTGTCCCCCTCGGGCCTAGCACAGATACGCAGTATTTT.

V is TRBV11-3 and J is TRBJ2-1; maybe TRBD1 (6 bases). The CDR3 is made up of 16 amino acids. Trimming took 7 bases from V and 1 from J, leaving 17 bases between them. Germline V gene data show CDR1 as SGHNT and CDR2 as YENEEA. The CDR3: CASTPVGQKSYNEQFF. CDR3 nucleotide sequence: TGTGCCAGCACCCCCGTGGGACAAAAATCCTACAATGAGCAGTTCTTC.

The chain recombines TRBV23-1 with TRBJ2-5; unclear D gene. TRBV23-1 is an open reading frame whose function is uncertain. The CDR3 runs to 15 residues. V was trimmed by 6 bases and J by 1 base, leaving 15 bases between them. In nucleotides, the CDR3 is TGCGCCAGCAGGACCAACAATGTCTGCCAAGAGACCCAGTACTTC. This gives the protein CASRTNNVCQETQYF.

The chain joins TRBV28 to TRBJ2-7, with a possible D match to TRBD2 (5 bases). CDR3 size: 13 residues. Trimming took 6 bases from V and 3 from J, leaving 12 bases between them. Germline-derived CDR1 and CDR2 are MDHEN and SYDVKM. The CDR3 bases are TGTGCCAGCAGGGCGGGCCCACTCTACGAGCAGTACTTC. Translation: CASRAGPLYEQYF.

The chain links TRBV7-2 to TRBJ2-3, with D perhaps matching TRBD1 or TRBD2 (5 bases each). V was cut by 6 bases and J by 2 bases, with 12 bases left in between. CDR1 and CDR2 from the germline V gene are SGHTA and FQGNSA. The CDR3 sequence is 14 residues long. In nucleotides, the CDR3 is TGTGCCAGCAGGCCGGGACCCATCACAGATACGCAGTATTTT. The encoded protein is CASRPGPITDTQYF.

The chain carries TRBV7-2 and TRBJ1-2; 7 bases match TRBD1. This CDR3 has 13 residues. V shed 1 base, J shed 7 bases, and the junction held 3 bases outside the gene matches. Per the germline V gene, CDR1 is SGHTA and CDR2 is FQGNSA. CDR3 region: CASSLDRGPGYTF. The DNA for the CDR3 is TGTGCCAGCAGCTTAGACAGGGGCCCTGGCTACACCTTC.

The rearrangement links TRBV5-8 to TRBJ1-1; D remains ambiguous. Per germline, CDR1 SGHTS and CDR2 YDEGEE. The CDR3 has 14 residues. Deletions cut 3 bases from V and 3 bases from J, with 12 bases between. CDR3 in DNA: TGTGCCAGCAGCTCTTCCGGACCGGACACTGAAGCTTTCTTT. It translates to CASSSSGPDTEAFF.

The chain has TRBV9 and TRBJ2-7, with a possible D match to TRBD1 (5 bases). There are 13 residues in the CDR3. Trimming took 4 bases from V and 0 from J, leaving 8 bases between them. Germline assignment: CDR1 SGDLS and CDR2 YYNGEE. The CDR3 nucleotides read TGTGCCAGCAGCCAGGGCCACTCCTACGAGCAGTACTTC. This gives the protein CASSQGHSYEQYF.

The V gene is TRBV19, the J gene TRBJ2-5; 10 nucleotides agree with TRBD2. Germline V CDR1 and CDR2: LNHDA, SQIVND (reference sequence). This CDR3 has 17 amino acids. With 3 bases clipped from V and 5 bases from J, the junction kept 12 bases outside the gene matches. The CDR3 reads CASSMDNSGRPVETQYF. The CDR3 DNA sequence: TGTGCCAGTAGTATGGATAATAGCGGGAGGCCGGTGGAGACCCAGTACTTC. The full variable domain, rest sourced from reference TRBV19 and TRBJ2-5, is DGGITQSPKYLFRKEGQNVTLSCEQNLNHDAMYWYRQDPGQGLRLIYYSQIVNDFQKGDIAEGYSVSREKKESFPLTVTSAQKNPTAFYLCASSMDNSGRPVETQYFGPGTRLLVL.

The chain employs TRBV2 and TRBJ1-6; D is perhaps TRBD1 (5 bases). Germline V gives CDR1 SNHLY, CDR2 FYNNEI. Trimming left V 3 bases short and J 4 bases short, with 13 bases between. The CDR3 covers 16 residues. The CDR3 reads CASSDRGGTYNSPLHF. CDR3 nucleotide sequence: TGTGCCAGCAGTGATCGTGGAGGGACTTATAATTCACCCCTCCACTTT. Combining the CDR3 with reference TRBV2 and TRBJ1-6 gives the whole variable domain EPEVTQTPSHQVTQMGQEVILRCVPISNHLYFYWYRQILGQKVEFLVSFYNNEISEKSEIFDDQFSVERPDGSNFTLKIRSTKLEDSAMYFCASSDRGGTYNSPLHFGNGTRLTVT.

V and J are TRBV29-1 and TRBJ2-3; 7 positions match TRBD2. This CDR3 is built from 14 residues. Germline V gene lookup returns CDR1 SQVTM and CDR2 ANQGSEA. The V gene end was trimmed by 3 bases and the J gene end by 3 bases; junction bases not matched to a gene: 6. This chain's CDR3 is CSVDRTRGTDTQYF. The CDR3 DNA follows: TGCAGCGTTGACCGGACTAGAGGGACAGATACGCAGTATTTT.

V is TRBV7-2 and J is TRBJ2-7; D is undetermined. Germline CDR1 SGHTA, CDR2 FQGNSA. The CDR3 is 11 residues long. Between the trimmed V and J ends, which lost 5 bases and 7 bases, there was a span of 9 bases. This chain's CDR3 is CASSATWEQYF. The CDR3 region has the DNA TGTGCCAGCAGCGCCACGTGGGAGCAGTACTTC.

In regard to this clone: Other DNA sequences within the sample encode an identical CDR3. The chain employs TRBV4-1 and TRBJ1-2; weak D call: TRBD1 (5 bases). The CDR3 totals 13 residues. The V gene's germline CDR1 is MGHRA and CDR2 YSYEKL. With 0 bases removed from V and 4 bases from J, the gap between germline ends came to 6 bases. This CDR3 is CASSQEGTYGYTF. DNA for the CDR3: TGCGCCAGCAGCCAAGAAGGGACCTATGGCTACACCTTC.

The genes are TRBV19 and TRBJ1-2; TRBD1 matches 8 bases. The CDR3 is 14 residues long. V was clipped by 6 bases and J by 0 bases; unmatched bases: 3. CDR1 is LNHDA and CDR2 is SQIVND in the germline V gene (reference sequence). CDR3 in amino acids: CASRGQGANYGYTF. Here the CDR3 DNA reads TGTGCCAGTAGAGGACAGGGCGCTAACTATGGCTACACCTTC.

The CDR3 here is CSASRPGGLAGPEFYNEQFF. DNA of the CDR3: TGCAGTGCTAGTCGCCCGGGGGGACTAGCGGGACCAGAATTTTACAATGAGCAGTTCTTC. The chain has TRBV20-1 and TRBJ2-1; 13 nucleotides match TRBD2. Unmatched junction bases numbered 18, after V lost 3 bases and J lost 4 bases. There are 20 residues in the CDR3. From germline, CDR1 is DFQATT and CDR2 SNEGSKA (reference sequence).

This clone came up a few times. The chain has TRBV19 and TRBJ2-7; D gene uncertain. V dropped 5 bases and J dropped 3 bases, with 11 bases sitting between them. The CDR3 contains 13 residues. Germline CDR1 reads LNHDA; CDR2 reads SQIVND (reference sequence). The chain's CDR3 is CASSPFLFYEQYF. CDR3 sequence (DNA): TGTGCCAGTAGTCCTTTCCTTTTCTACGAGCAGTACTTC.